The clone carrying this T cell receptor (beta chain) has a handful of counts. These data come from a study of T-cell memory formation after mild COVID-19. TCRdb processed the 5' RACE reads anew with MiXCR; each CDR3 protein has one entry. The repertoire consists of 400,000 to 450,000 distinct CDR3 sequences, with around 17% occurring once and the leading ten covering about 22%. The V gene's germline CDR1 is LGHNA and CDR2 YSLEER. V trimming: 1 base; J trimming: 1 base; junction bases outside the gene matches: 4. The CDR3 sequence is 16 residues long. The rearrangement uses TRBV4-3 and TRBJ2-3, with 8 bases matching TRBD2. This TCR was sampled from a man younger than 35 who had mild COVID-19 (a few samples of this study predate the infection). Cell type and time point are not known. Sequenced sample: PBMCs or a T cell subset sorted from them (not recorded which). The CDR3 DNA is TGCGCCAGCAGCCAAGGCGGGACTAGTGGCACAGATACGCAGTATTTT. Translation: CASSQGGTSGTDTQYF.